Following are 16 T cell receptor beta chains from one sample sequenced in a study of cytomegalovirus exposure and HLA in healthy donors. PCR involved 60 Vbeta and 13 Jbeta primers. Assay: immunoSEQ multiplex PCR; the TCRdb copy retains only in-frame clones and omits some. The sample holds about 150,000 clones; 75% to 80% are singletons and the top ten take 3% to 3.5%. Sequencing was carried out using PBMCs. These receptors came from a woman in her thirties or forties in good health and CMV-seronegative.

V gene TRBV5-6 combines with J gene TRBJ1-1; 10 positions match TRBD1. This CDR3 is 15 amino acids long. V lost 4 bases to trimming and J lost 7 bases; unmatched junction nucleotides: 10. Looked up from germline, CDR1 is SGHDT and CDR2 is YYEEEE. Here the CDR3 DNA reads TGTGCCAGCAGCAGGACCGGACAGGGGGTTGGTGAAGCTTTCTTT. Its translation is CASSRTGQGVGEAFF.

The CDR3 loop is CASSFGLAGGPETQYF. The CDR3 DNA follows: TGTGCCAGCAGTTTCGGACTAGCGGGGGGGCCTGAGACCCAGTACTTC. This chain connects TRBV27 to TRBJ2-5; 15 bases fit TRBD2. The CDR3 loop spans 16 amino acids. The V segment lost 3 bases and the J segment 5 bases; nucleotides outside the gene matches: 4. Per the germline V gene, CDR1 is MNHEY and CDR2 is SMNVEV (reference sequence).

The DNA for the CDR3 is TGCGCCAGCAGCTTGGGTGCGGGGGGGGTTGAAGCAGAGACCCAGTACTTC. Its protein is CASSLGAGGVEAETQYF. The chain couples TRBV5-1 to TRBJ2-5; 9 nucleotides line up with TRBD2. The CDR3 extends over 17 amino acids. The germline gives CDR1 SGHRS, CDR2 YFSETQ. Trimming removed 0 bases from V and 4 bases from J; junction bases left unmatched: 10.

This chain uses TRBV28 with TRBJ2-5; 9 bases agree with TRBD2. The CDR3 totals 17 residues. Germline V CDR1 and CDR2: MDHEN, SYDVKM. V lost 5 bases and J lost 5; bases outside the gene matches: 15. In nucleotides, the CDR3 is TGTGCCAGCAGTCCCCATACCAGCGGGGGGCTCCCGGAGACCCAGTACTTC. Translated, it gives CASSPHTSGGLPETQYF.

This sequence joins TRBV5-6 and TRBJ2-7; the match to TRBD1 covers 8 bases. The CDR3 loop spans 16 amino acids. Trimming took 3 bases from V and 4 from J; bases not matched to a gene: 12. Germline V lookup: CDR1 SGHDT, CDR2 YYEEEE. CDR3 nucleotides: TGTGCCAGCAGCTACCTCGGGGACAGGCCAGGTTACGAGCAGTACTTC. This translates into CASSYLGDRPGYEQYF. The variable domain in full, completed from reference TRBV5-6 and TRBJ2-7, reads DAGVTQSPTHLIKTRGQQVTLRCSPKSGHDTVSWYQQALGQGPQFIFQYYEEEERQRGNFPDRFSGHQFPNYSSELNVNALLLGDSALYLCASSYLGDRPGYEQYFGPGTRLTVT.

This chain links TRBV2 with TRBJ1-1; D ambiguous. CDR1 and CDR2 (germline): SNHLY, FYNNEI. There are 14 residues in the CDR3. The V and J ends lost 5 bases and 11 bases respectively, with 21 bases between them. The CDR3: CASSSWTEAGRAFF. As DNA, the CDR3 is TGTGCCAGCAGTTCCTGGACCGAGGCGGGGAGGGCTTTCTTT.

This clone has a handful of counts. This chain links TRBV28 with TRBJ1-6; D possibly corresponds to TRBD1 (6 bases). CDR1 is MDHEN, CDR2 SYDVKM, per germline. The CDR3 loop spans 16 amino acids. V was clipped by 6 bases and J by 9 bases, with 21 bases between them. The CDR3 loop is CASSQALGGVISPLHF. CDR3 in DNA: TGTGCCAGCAGCCAAGCGTTAGGGGGTGTAATTTCACCCCTCCACTTT.

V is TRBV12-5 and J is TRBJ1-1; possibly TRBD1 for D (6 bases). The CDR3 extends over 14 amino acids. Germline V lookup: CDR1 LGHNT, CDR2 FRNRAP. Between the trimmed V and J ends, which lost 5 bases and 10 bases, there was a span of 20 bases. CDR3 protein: CASGHSGGHSAAFF. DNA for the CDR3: TGTGCTAGTGGTCACTCTGGGGGCCACAGCGCAGCTTTCTTT.

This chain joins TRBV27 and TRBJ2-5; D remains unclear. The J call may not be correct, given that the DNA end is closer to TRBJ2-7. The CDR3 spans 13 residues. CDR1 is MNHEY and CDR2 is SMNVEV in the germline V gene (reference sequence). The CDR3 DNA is TGTGCCAGCACCGGCGGCGCAAACTACGAGCAGTACTTC. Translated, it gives CASTGGANYEQYF.

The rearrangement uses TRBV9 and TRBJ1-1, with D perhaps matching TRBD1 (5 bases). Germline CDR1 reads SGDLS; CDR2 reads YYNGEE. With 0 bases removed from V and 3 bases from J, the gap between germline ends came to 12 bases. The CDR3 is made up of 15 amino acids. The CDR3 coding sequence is TGTGCCAGCAGCGTAGCGGGGGGGAGGGACACTGAAGCTTTCTTT. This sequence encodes CASSVAGGRDTEAFF.

The CDR3, as DNA: TGTGCCAGCAGACTCGGACAGGGGGGAAGAATCAGTGTGCTGTTTTTT. Encoded protein: CASRLGQGGRISVLFF. The chain has TRBV2 and TRBJ2-2, with TRBD1 matching over 10 bases. The V and J ends lost 6 bases and 13 bases, in that order; junction bases with no gene match: 17. CDR1 SNHLY and CDR2 FYNNEI come from the germline V gene. The CDR3 contains 16 residues.

In DNA, the CDR3 is TGTGCCAGTAGTATTCTGCGGGACAGTAGCAATCAGCCCCAGCATTTT. This translates into CASSILRDSSNQPQHF. This chain uses TRBV19 with TRBJ1-5; 7 bases fit TRBD1. Losses at the gene ends were 3 bases for V and 0 bases for J; bases not matched to a gene: 5. CDR1 LNHDA and CDR2 SQIVND come from the germline V gene (reference sequence). The CDR3 is 16 amino acids. The full variable domain, completed using reference TRBV19 and TRBJ1-5, is DGGITQSPKYLFRKEGQNVTLSCEQNLNHDAMYWYRQDPGQGLRLIYYSQIVNDFQKGDIAEGYSVSREKKESFPLTVTSAQKNPTAFYLCASSILRDSSNQPQHFGDGTRLSIL.

This CDR3 is CASSYTGDQPQHF. CDR3 nucleotides: TGTGCCAGCAGTTATACAGGGGATCAGCCCCAGCATTTT. V usage is TRBV2 and J usage is TRBJ1-5; TRBD1 matches 7 bases. This CDR3 region has 13 residues. In germline, CDR1 is SNHLY, CDR2 FYNNEI. J was trimmed by 5 bases and V by 5 bases; bases with no gene match: 3.

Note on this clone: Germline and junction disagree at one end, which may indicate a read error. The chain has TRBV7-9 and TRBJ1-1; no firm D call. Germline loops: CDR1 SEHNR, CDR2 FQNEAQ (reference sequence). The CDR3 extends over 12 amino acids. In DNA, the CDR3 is TGTTCCAGCAGCTTCCCTAACACTGAAGCTTTCTTT. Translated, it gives CSSSFPNTEAFF. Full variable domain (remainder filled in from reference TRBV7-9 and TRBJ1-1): DTGVSQNPRHKITKRGQNVTFRCDPISEHNRLYWYRQTLGQGPEFLTYFQNEAQLEKSRLLSDRFSAERPKGSFSTLEIQRTEQGDSAMYLCSSSFPNTEAFFGQGTRLTVV.

The CDR3 spells CASSLSSGKGQETQYF. The DNA of the CDR3 is TGTGCCAGCAGCTTATCATCAGGGAAAGGCCAAGAGACCCAGTACTTC. V usage is TRBV7-3 and J usage is TRBJ2-5; tentatively, D is TRBD1 (5 bases). V was cut by 2 bases and J by 1 base, with 14 bases left in between. CDR3 length: 16 amino acids. Germline lookup yields CDR1 SGHTA and CDR2 FQGTGA.

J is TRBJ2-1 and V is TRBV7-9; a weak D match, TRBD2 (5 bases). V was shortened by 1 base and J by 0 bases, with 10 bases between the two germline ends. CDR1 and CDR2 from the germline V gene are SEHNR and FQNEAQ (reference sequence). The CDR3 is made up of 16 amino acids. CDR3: CASSLGLGDSYNEQFF. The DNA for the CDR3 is TGTGCCAGCAGCTTAGGACTGGGAGACTCCTACAATGAGCAGTTCTTC.